This entry describes one T cell receptor beta chain. Antigen unknown. One entry per CDR3 protein, called by TCRdb with MiXCR from the 5' RACE reads. The sample carries approximately 550,000 distinct CDR3 sequences, about 19% recorded once. Trimming at V came to 5 bases and at J to 4 bases, leaving 8 bases not matched to a gene. CDR3 length: 17 residues. The data stem from a study of T cells after yellow fever vaccination. General study findings and limits: Reappearance after the booster was observed for most primary-vaccination clones (about 96% CD4, just over 85% CD8). It was a weaker secondary response, yet one that peaked faster, at day 5 versus 15.

The receptor was derived from a man aged 30 to 39 who received the YFV17D yellow fever vaccine. The sequenced sample was PBMCs, obtained 15 days after the yellow fever booster vaccination. V is TRBV12-3 or TRBV12-4 and J is TRBJ2-3; 14 bases fit TRBD2. The CDR3 DNA follows: TGTGCCAGCAGTCCTCGGACTAGCGGGAGGAGTGCAGATACGCAGTATTTT. Its protein is CASSPRTSGRSADTQYF.